The entry below describes one T cell receptor (beta chain). This CDR3 has 17 amino acids. Germline V gene data show CDR1 as MNHEY and CDR2 as SVGEGT. The V and J ends lost 6 bases and 4 bases respectively, with 24 bases between them. This specimen belongs to a study of blood T cell repertoires in COVID-19. Method: immunoSEQ multiplex PCR; TCRdb's copy keeps in-frame clones and lacks some. Here the sample spans roughly 26,000 clones, about nine tenths being singletons. What was sequenced was peripheral blood. The chain combines TRBV6-2 or TRBV6-3 with TRBJ1-2, with D possibly being TRBD1 (6 bases). The receptor was derived from a human donor in a cohort sampled during active COVID-19. The CDR3 here is CASSPIPGGRISYGYTF. CDR3 sequence (DNA): TGTGCCAGCAGCCCTATTCCCGGGGGGCGAATTTCCTATGGCTACACCTTC.